These 5 T cell receptor beta chains originate from one sample sequenced in a study of control samples from healthy donors and cancer patients (TCRdb year 2020). The library was produced with the immunoSEQ multiplex PCR assay. TCRdb took over this immuneACCESS table, retaining in-frame rearrangements with V and J assigned. Such tables are incomplete; in checked studies, under half of the missing clones stem from an unresolved V gene, and the remainder is unexplained. This sample comprises tens of thousands of clones, roughly 90% of them detected only once. The biggest ten clones account for around 5.1% of the sample. What was sequenced was PBMCs. The source of these receptors is a man between 60 and 75 years old with colorectal cancer.

The CDR3 DNA reads as TGTGCCACCAGTGGTACCGGGACAGGGTACTTCGGGGAGCTGTTTTTT. It is translated as CATSGTGTGYFGELFF. The chain uses TRBV24-1 and TRBJ2-2, with 9 bases identical to TRBD1. This CDR3 has 16 residues. V trimming: 5 bases; J trimming: 7 bases; junction bases outside the gene matches: 10. CDR1 KGHDR and CDR2 SFDVKD come from the germline V gene.

The V call is TRBV19, the J call TRBJ2-7; D might be TRBD1 (7 bases). V shed 6 bases and J shed 4 bases, with 13 bases lying between them. The CDR3 loop spans 13 amino acids. The germline V gene has CDR1 LNHDA and CDR2 SQIVND (reference sequence). CDR3 nucleotide sequence: TGTGCCAGTAGCTTGGCAGGGGGGTACGAGCAGTACTTC. Its translation is CASSLAGGYEQYF. The full variable domain, in which reference TRBV19 and TRBJ2-7 provide the parts outside the CDR3, is DGGITQSPKYLFRKEGQNVTLSCEQNLNHDAMYWYRQDPGQGLRLIYYSQIVNDFQKGDIAEGYSVSREKKESFPLTVTSAQKNPTAFYLCASSLAGGYEQYFGPGTRLTVT.

The CDR3 here is CASSLSSGGAYNEQFF. The DNA for the CDR3 is TGTGCCAGCAGCTTGTCTAGCGGGGGGGCCTACAATGAGCAGTTCTTC. This chain links TRBV7-6 with TRBJ2-1, with 12 bases lining up with TRBD2. The length of the CDR3 is 16 residues. Germline V gives CDR1 SGHVS, CDR2 FNYEAQ. Trimming at V came to 3 bases and at J to 2 bases, leaving 2 bases not matched to a gene.

This clone was seen only once. Different DNA sequences within this sample yield the same CDR3. This sequence joins TRBV7-9 and TRBJ2-7; 7 nucleotides match TRBD1. With 3 bases clipped from V and 6 bases from J, the junction kept 2 bases outside the gene matches. The CDR3 consists of 12 residues. The germline V gene has CDR1 SEHNR and CDR2 FQNEAQ (reference sequence). CDR3 amino acids: CASSLTGSEQYF. The CDR3 DNA follows: TGTGCCAGCAGCTTGACAGGGTCCGAGCAGTACTTC.

The genes are TRBV21-1 and TRBJ2-1; the table's D call, TRBD2, has no DNA check behind it. TRBV21-1 is reported as a pseudogene. CDR3 size: 19 residues. The CDR3 loop is CASSPLIGLAGGSDNEQFF. In DNA, the CDR3 is TGTGCCAGCAGCCCCCTCATAGGGCTAGCGGGGGGGAGCGACAATGAGCAGTTCTTC.